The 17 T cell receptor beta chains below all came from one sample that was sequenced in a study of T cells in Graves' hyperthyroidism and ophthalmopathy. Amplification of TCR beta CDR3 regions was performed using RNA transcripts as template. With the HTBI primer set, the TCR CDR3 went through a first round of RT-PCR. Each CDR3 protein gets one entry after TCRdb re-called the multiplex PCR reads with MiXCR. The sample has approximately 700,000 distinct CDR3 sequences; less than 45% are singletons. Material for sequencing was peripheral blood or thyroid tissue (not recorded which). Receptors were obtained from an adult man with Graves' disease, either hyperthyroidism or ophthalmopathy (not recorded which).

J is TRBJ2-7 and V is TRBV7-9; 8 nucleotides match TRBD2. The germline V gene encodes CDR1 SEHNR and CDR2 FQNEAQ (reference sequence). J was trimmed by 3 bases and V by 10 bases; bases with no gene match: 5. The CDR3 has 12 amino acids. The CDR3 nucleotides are TGTGCCATCACCGGGGGGGACTACGAGCAGTACTTC. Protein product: CAITGGDYEQYF.

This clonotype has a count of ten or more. For the CDR3, the DNA is TGCAGCGCCAGCTGGGGAAACACCATATATTTT. Amino acids: CSASWGNTIYF. The chain employs TRBV20-1 and TRBJ1-3; D call uncertain. Looked up from germline, CDR1 is DFQATT and CDR2 is SNEGSKA (reference sequence). This CDR3 is built from 11 residues.

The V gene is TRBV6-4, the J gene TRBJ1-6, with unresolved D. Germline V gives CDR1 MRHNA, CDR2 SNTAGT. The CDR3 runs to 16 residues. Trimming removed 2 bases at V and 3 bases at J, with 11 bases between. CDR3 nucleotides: TGTGCCAGCAGTGACAAGAACTATGGCTATAATTCACCCCTCCACTTT. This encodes CASSDKNYGYNSPLHF.

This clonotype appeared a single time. CDR3 loop: CASSSNRGTGAEKLFF. CDR3 DNA sequence: TGTGCCAGCAGCTCGAACCGGGGGACAGGGGCCGAAAAACTGTTTTTT. The chain couples TRBV7-9 to TRBJ1-4, with TRBD1 matching 10 bases. The CDR3 is made up of 16 amino acids. CDR1 and CDR2 (germline): SEHNR, FQNEAQ (reference sequence). J lost 8 bases, V lost 4 bases, and 10 bases had no gene match.

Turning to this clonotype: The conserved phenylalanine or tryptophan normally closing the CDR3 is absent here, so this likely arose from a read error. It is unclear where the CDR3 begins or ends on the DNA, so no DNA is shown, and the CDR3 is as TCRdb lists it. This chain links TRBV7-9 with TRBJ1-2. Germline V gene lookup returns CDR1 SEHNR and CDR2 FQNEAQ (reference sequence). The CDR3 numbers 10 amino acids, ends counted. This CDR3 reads CAIRNQGNSY.

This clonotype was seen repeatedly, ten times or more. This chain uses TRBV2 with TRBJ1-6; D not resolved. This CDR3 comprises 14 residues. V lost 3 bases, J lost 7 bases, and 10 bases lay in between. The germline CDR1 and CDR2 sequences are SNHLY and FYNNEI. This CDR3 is CASSDSYGNSPLHF. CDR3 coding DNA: TGTGCCAGCAGTGATTCTTACGGCAATTCACCCCTCCACTTT.

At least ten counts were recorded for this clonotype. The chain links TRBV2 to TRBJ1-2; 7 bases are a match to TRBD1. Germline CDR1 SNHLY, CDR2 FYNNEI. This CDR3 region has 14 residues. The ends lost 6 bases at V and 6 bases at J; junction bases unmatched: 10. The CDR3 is CASRENRGQDGYTF. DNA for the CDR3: TGTGCCAGCAGGGAAAACAGGGGACAAGATGGCTACACCTTC.

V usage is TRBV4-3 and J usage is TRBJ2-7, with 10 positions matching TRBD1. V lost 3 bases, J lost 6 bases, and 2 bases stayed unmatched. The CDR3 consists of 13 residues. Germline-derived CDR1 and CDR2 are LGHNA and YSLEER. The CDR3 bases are TGCGCCAGCAGCCAGGGGACAGGGGTCGAGCAGTACTTC. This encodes CASSQGTGVEQYF.

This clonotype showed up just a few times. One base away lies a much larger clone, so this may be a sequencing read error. The CDR3 region is CASSAATANTEAFF. CDR3 nucleotide sequence: TGTGCCAGCAGCGCCGCGACAGCGAACACTGAAGCTTTCTTT. The chain links TRBV9 to TRBJ1-1; D perhaps matches TRBD1 (5 bases). CDR1 is SGDLS, CDR2 YYNGEE, per germline. Trimming left V 3 bases short and J 1 base short, with 10 bases between. The CDR3 spans 14 residues.

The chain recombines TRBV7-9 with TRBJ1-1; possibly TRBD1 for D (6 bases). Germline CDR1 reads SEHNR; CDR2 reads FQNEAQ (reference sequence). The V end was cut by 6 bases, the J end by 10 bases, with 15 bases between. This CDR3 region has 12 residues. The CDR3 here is CASSFRGQRAFF. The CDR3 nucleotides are TGTGCCAGCAGTTTTAGGGGACAACGAGCTTTCTTT.

The CDR3 coding sequence is TGTGCCAGCAGTGGGAGAGGGAATCTCGCTGAAGCTTTCTTT. Encoded protein: CASSGRGNLAEAFF. The V gene is TRBV2, the J gene TRBJ1-1; D uncertain. The CDR3 covers 14 residues. The ends were cut back, 4 bases at V and 6 bases at J, with 15 bases in the middle. Germline CDR1 reads SNHLY; CDR2 reads FYNNEI.

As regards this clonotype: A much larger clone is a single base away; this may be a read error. CDR3 region: CAISPDSSGNTIYF. DNA for the CDR3: TGTGCCATCAGCCCGGACAGCTCTGGAAACACCATATATTTT. This chain connects TRBV10-3 to TRBJ1-3; tentative D call: TRBD1 (6 bases). This CDR3 has 14 residues. The germline gives CDR1 ENHRY, CDR2 SYGVKD. The V end lost 6 bases, the J end lost 0 bases, and 9 bases lay between the germline ends.

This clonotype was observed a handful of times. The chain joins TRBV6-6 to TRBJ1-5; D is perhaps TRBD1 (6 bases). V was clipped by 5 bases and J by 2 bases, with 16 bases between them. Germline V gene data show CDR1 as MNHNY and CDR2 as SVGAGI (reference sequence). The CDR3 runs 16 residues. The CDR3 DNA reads TGTGCCAGCAGTCCAGGGGAGGGTTACGGCAATCAGCCCCAGCATTTT. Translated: CASSPGEGYGNQPQHF.

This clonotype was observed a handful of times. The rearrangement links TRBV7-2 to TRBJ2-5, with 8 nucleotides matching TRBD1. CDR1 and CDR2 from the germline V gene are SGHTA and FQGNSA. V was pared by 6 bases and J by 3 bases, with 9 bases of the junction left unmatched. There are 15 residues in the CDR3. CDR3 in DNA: TGTGCCAGCAGAGACGGACAGGGACCAGAAGAGACCCAGTACTTC. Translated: CASRDGQGPEETQYF.

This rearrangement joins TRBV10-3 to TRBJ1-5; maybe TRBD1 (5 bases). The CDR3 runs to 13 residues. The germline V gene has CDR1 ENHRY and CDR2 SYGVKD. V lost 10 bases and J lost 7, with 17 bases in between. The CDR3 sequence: CATGGRVGQPQHF. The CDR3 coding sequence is TGTGCCACCGGGGGACGGGTCGGCCAGCCCCAGCATTTT.

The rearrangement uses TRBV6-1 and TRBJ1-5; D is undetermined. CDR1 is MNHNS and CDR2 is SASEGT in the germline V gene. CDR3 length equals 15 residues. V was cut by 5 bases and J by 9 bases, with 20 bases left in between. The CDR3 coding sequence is TGTGCCAGCAGTCCGGTTCCGGGTCCCGGCGGGCCCCAGCATTTT. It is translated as CASSPVPGPGGPQHF.

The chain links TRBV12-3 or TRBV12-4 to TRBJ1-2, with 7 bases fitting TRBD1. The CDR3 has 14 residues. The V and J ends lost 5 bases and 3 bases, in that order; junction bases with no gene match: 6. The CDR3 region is CASSLQTGYYGYTF. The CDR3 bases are TGTGCCAGCAGTCTCCAGACAGGGTACTATGGCTACACCTTC.